This note documents a single T cell receptor (beta chain) sequence. The data were taken from a study of cytomegalovirus exposure and HLA in healthy donors. Nominal health characterized the donors when sampled, though unrecorded immune exposures were likely. Germline V gene sequence: CDR1 KGHSH, CDR2 LQKENI. The CDR3 is 15 residues long. The V gene lost 2 bases and the J gene lost 3 bases, with 12 bases spanning the gap. PCR primers comprised 60 Vbeta and 13 Jbeta primers. Using immunoSEQ multiplex PCR, the repertoire was profiled, and TCRdb retains in-frame clones only, with some absent. Found here are nearly 300,000 clones, about nine tenths of them singletons; the top ten hold about 4%.

The chain recombines TRBV18 with TRBJ2-3; no clear D gene. Material: PBMCs. The clonotype comes from a man aged 40-55 years in good health and CMV-seropositive. CDR3 protein: CASSPKTLGTDTQYF. The CDR3 nucleotides are TGTGCCAGCTCACCAAAGACACTTGGGACAGATACGCAGTATTTT.